Listed below are T cell receptor beta chains from one sample, sequenced in a study of blood T cell repertoires in COVID-19. Generated by immunoSEQ multiplex PCR, the TCRdb table keeps only in-frame clones and is missing some. The sample lists about 17,000 clones; about 80% were seen once. Sequencing was carried out using peripheral blood. All receptors come from a man aged 55 to 70 with active or convalescent COVID-19. Each CDR3 is given with its conserved first and last residue. Fields, in order: clone size, D gene, J gene, V gene, CDR3 DNA, CDR3 protein. A D gene is named only where the DNA matches it firmly. Size tells how often a clone was seen (once, few, many) or the class of an expanded clone, and some rows leave it out.

>.|.|TRBJ2-7|TRBV3-1/TRBV3-2
TGTGCCAGCAGCCATGCCGGGACTTCCTACGAGCAGTACTTC
CASSHAGTSYEQYF
>.|TRBD2|TRBJ2-7|TRBV6-4
TGTGCCAGCAGTGCTAGCGGGAGCGCGTACGAGCAGTACTTC
CASSASGSAYEQYF
>.|TRBD1|TRBJ2-7|TRBV7-6
TGTGCCAGCAGCATCGGACAGGGAGTTAACTACGAGCAGTACTTC
CASSIGQGVNYEQYF
>.|TRBD2|TRBJ2-1|TRBV27
TGTGCCAGCAGTTCGGGACTAGCGGGAGAGTTTTCCCTCTACAATGAGCAGTTCTTC
CASSSGLAGEFSLYNEQFF
>.|TRBD1|TRBJ1-2|TRBV28
TGTGCCAGCAGTCCCGACAGGGGGCGTGGCTACACCTTC
CASSPDRGRGYTF
>.|.|TRBJ2-5|TRBV7-2
TGTGCCAGCAGCTTAGTAGAACGAGGCGAGACCCAGTACTTC
CASSLVERGETQYF
>.|.|TRBJ2-5|TRBV5-1
TGCGCCAGCAGTCGGGCGGGGACAGATCAAGAGACCCAGTACTTC
CASSRAGTDQETQYF
>few|TRBD2|TRBJ2-7|TRBV2
TGTGCCAGCAGAACCGGGACTAGCACCTACGAGCAGTACTTC
CASRTGTSTYEQYF
>few|TRBD2|TRBJ2-7|TRBV30
TGTGCCTGGAGTGTACCAGCGGGAAGGTACGAGCAGTACTTC
CAWSVPAGRYEQYF
>.|TRBD2|TRBJ2-1|TRBV30
TGTGCCTGGAGTGTTATAACGGGGGGGCCCCATGAGCAGTTCTTC
CAWSVITGGPHEQFF
>.|.|TRBJ1-6|TRBV30
TGTGCCTGGAGTGATCCGACTCCTGGATGGTCTTCACCCCTCCACTTT
CAWSDPTPGWSSPLHF
>.|TRBD2|TRBJ2-7|TRBV10-2
TGCGCCAGCAGTGAGTCGTGGCTAGCGGGCGAGCAGTACTTC
CASSESWLAGEQYF
>.|TRBD2|TRBJ2-1|TRBV6-6
TGTGCCAGCAGTTACTCCGGGACTAGCGGGGGGAGTGTGCAGTTCTTC
CASSYSGTSGGSVQFF
>.|.|TRBJ2-7|TRBV24-1
TGTGCCACCAGTGCCGGGACTGGTGGATCCTACGAGCAGTACTTC
CATSAGTGGSYEQYF
>medium-sized|TRBD2|TRBJ2-2|TRBV29-1
TGCAGCGGTCAAGTGGGACTAGCGGGAGCCGGGGAGCTGTTTTTT
CSGQVGLAGAGELFF
>.|.|TRBJ1-2|TRBV4-1
TGCGCCAGCAGCCCCACTCTTGATAACTATGGCTACACCTTC
CASSPTLDNYGYTF
>.|TRBD1|TRBJ2-2|TRBV4-1
TGCGCCAGCAGCCAAGTGACAGGGAAGTTTGCCGGGGAGCTGTTTTTT
CASSQVTGKFAGELFF
>.|.|TRBJ2-1|TRBV27
TGTGCCAGCCGCCTCCGGGGTAGATCCAATGAGCAGTTCTTC
CASRLRGRSNEQFF
>.|TRBD1|TRBJ1-2|TRBV11-2
TGTGCCAGCAGCTTAGATCAGGGACAGGCCTATGGCTACACCTTC
CASSLDQGQAYGYTF
>.|.|TRBJ1-2|TRBV1
TGCACCAGCAGCCAAGACGCGGACAGGGGCTTCATTGGCTACACCTTC
CTSSQDADRGFIGYTF
>.|.|TRBJ1-2|TRBV6-4
TGTGCCAGCAGTGTTGCGGGGGCAATCAACTATGGCTACACCTTC
CASSVAGAINYGYTF